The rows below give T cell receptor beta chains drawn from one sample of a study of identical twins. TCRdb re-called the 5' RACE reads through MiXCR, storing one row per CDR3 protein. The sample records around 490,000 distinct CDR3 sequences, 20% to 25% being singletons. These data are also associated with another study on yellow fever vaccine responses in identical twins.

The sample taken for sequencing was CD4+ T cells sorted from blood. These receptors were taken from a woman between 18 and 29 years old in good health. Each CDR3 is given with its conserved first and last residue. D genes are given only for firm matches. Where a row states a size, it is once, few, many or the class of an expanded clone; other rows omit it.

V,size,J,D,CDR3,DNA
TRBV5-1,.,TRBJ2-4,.,CASSLASLPQAKNIQYF,TGCGCCAGCAGCTTGGCTTCGCTCCCACAAGCCAAAAACATTCAGTACTTC
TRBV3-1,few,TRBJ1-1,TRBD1,CASTRQGAGEAFF,TGTGCCAGCACCAGACAGGGGGCCGGTGAAGCTTTCTTT
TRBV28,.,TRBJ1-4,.,CAISFWLGGLATNEKLFF,TGTGCCATCAGCTTCTGGCTCGGCGGCCTCGCAACTAATGAAAAACTGTTTTTT
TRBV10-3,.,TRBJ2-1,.,CAISEFGLAEYNEQFF,TGTGCCATCAGTGAGTTCGGGTTAGCGGAATACAATGAGCAGTTCTTC
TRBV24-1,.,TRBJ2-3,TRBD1,CATSKKYRGLGTDTQYF,TGTGCCACCAGCAAAAAGTACAGGGGATTGGGGACAGATACGCAGTATTTT
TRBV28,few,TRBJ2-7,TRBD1,CASTSGWTGGSYEQYF,TGTGCCAGCACCTCAGGTTGGACAGGGGGCTCCTACGAGCAGTACTTC
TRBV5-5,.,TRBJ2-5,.,CASHKVEVARGVGETQYF,TGTGCCAGCCATAAAGTCGAGGTGGCTCGCGGTGTGGGAGAGACCCAGTACTTC
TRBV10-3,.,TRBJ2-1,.,CPISERDNEQFF,TGTCCCATCAGTGAGAGGGACAATGAGCAGTTCTTC
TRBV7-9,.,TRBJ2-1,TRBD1,CASSYPSDRVHYNEQFF,TGTGCCAGCAGCTACCCGTCCGACAGGGTCCATTACAATGAGCAGTTCTTC
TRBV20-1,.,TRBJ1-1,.,CSARAILVRVNTEAFF,TGCAGTGCTAGAGCCATCCTAGTCAGGGTAAACACTGAAGCTTTCTTT
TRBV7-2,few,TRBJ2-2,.,CASSKQAAGAPGELFF,TGTGCCAGCAGCAAACAAGCGGCAGGGGCCCCCGGGGAGCTGTTTTTT
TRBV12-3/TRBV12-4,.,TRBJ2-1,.,CASSRQTSLINNEQFF,TGTGCCAGCAGTCGACAAACTAGCCTTATTAACAATGAGCAGTTCTTC
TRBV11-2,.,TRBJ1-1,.,CASSSNRGNTEAFF,TGTGCCAGCAGCTCCAACCGGGGAAACACTGAAGCTTTCTTT
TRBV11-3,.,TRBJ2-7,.,CASSLGDGPYEQYF,TGTGCCAGCAGCTTAGGAGACGGACCCTACGAGCAGTACTTC
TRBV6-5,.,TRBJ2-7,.,CASSYSGGWSYEQYF,TGTGCCAGCAGTTACTCTGGCGGTTGGAGCTACGAGCAGTACTTC
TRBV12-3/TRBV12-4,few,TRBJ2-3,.,CASRGTVLSTDTQYF,TGTGCCAGCCGCGGGACAGTATTAAGCACAGATACGCAGTATTTT
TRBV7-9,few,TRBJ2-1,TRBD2,CASSLSQRGEQFF,TGTGCCAGCAGCTTAAGTCAGCGGGGTGAGCAGTTCTTC
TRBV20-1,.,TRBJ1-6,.,CSASPGSYNSPLHF,TGCAGTGCTAGCCCGGGGTCCTATAATTCACCCCTCCACTTT
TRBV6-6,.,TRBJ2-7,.,CATLNRAHEQYF,TGTGCCACCCTCAACAGGGCCCACGAGCAGTACTTC
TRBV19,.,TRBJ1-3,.,CASSVPGGLTGNTIYF,TGTGCCAGTAGTGTCCCGGGGGGGCTCACTGGAAACACCATATATTTT
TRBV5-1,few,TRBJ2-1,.,CASSLGPGRGSYNEQFF,TGCGCCAGCAGCTTGGGCCCCGGGCGAGGGTCCTACAATGAGCAGTTCTTC
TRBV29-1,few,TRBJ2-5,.,CSVGRHQETQYF,TGCAGCGTTGGCCGACACCAAGAGACCCAGTACTTC
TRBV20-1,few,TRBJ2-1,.,CSARDPGRRNEQFF,TGCAGTGCTAGAGACCCCGGGAGAAGGAATGAGCAGTTCTTC
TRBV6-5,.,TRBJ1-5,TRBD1,CASSYSGTGLNQPQHF,TGTGCCAGCAGTTACTCGGGGACAGGGCTAAATCAGCCCCAGCATTTT
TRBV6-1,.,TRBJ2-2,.,CASSSRVQNTGELFF,TGTGCCAGCAGTAGCCGGGTCCAGAACACCGGGGAGCTGTTTTTT
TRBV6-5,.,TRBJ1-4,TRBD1,CASSYGGGDEKLFF,TGTGCCAGCAGTTACGGAGGGGGCGATGAAAAACTGTTTTTT
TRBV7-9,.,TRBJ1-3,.,CASSRPGGIYWGNTIYF,TGTGCCAGCAGCCGACCGGGCGGAATCTACTGGGGAAACACCATATATTTT
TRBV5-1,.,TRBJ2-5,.,CASSLYNGHGKETQYF,TGCGCCAGCAGCTTGTACAATGGACATGGAAAGGAGACCCAGTACTTC
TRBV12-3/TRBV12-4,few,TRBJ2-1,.,CASSLGAFNEQFF,TGTGCCAGCAGTTTAGGAGCTTTCAATGAGCAGTTCTTC
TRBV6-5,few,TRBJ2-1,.,CASSYGLAANEQFF,TGTGCCAGCAGTTATGGGCTAGCCGCCAATGAGCAGTTCTTC
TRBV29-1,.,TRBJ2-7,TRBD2,CSVSQGLAGFSSYEQYF,TGCAGCGTGAGCCAGGGACTAGCGGGGTTCAGCTCCTACGAGCAGTACTTC
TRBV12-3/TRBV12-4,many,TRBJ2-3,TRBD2,CASSLDSSGGRDTQYF,TGTGCCAGCAGTTTGGACTCTAGCGGGGGGCGTGATACGCAGTATTTT
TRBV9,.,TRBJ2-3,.,CASSVVRKDTQYF,TGTGCCAGCAGCGTGGTCAGAAAAGATACGCAGTATTTT
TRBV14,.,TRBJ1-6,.,CASSQVRVSPLHF,TGTGCCAGCAGCCAAGTGCGGGTTTCACCCCTCCACTTT
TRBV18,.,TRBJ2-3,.,CASSPRHDGLLDTQYF,TGTGCCAGCTCACCCCGACACGACGGGCTGTTAGATACGCAGTATTTT
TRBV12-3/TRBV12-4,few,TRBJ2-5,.,CASSLVSKTQYF,TGTGCCAGCAGTTTAGTTTCGAAGACCCAGTACTTC
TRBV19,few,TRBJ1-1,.,CASRSGASVTEAFF,TGTGCCAGTAGGTCAGGGGCGTCGGTCACTGAAGCTTTCTTT
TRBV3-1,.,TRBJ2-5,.,CASSQERGAGTETQYF,TGTGCCAGCAGCCAAGAACGAGGGGCAGGAACAGAGACCCAGTACTTC
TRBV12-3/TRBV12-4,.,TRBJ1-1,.,CASSRGTNTEAFF,TGTGCCAGCAGTAGGGGGACAAACACTGAAGCTTTCTTT
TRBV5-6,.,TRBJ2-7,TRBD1,CASRNRDRVAYEQYF,TGTGCCAGCAGAAACCGGGACAGGGTCGCCTACGAGCAGTACTTC